The 30 T cell receptor beta chains presented below share a single source sample, sequenced in a study of blood T cell repertoires in COVID-19. Measured with immunoSEQ multiplex PCR; TCRdb has only the in-frame clones, and not every one. The table lists under 250,000 clones, approximately 84% of them singletons, with about 1.7% in the top ten. Sequencing input: PBMCs or T cells enriched from blood (not recorded which). Source of these receptors: a man aged 35 to 55 who had recovered from COVID-19.

The rearrangement joins TRBV27 to TRBJ1-5, with D possibly being TRBD1 (5 bases). Germline V gene sequence: CDR1 MNHEY, CDR2 SMNVEV (reference sequence). V shed 3 bases and J shed 1 base, with 7 bases lying between them. The CDR3 length is 14 residues. The CDR3: CASSLGQSNQPQHF. The CDR3, as DNA: TGTGCCAGCAGTTTGGGGCAAAGCAATCAGCCCCAGCATTTT.

CDR3 loop: CASRDLGARYEQYF. In nucleotides, the CDR3 is TGTGCCAGCAGGGATTTGGGGGCGCGGTACGAGCAGTACTTC. The chain employs TRBV6-5 and TRBJ2-7; weak D call: TRBD1 (6 bases). V lost 6 bases, J lost 4 bases, and 16 bases lay in between. The CDR3 covers 14 residues. CDR1 MNHEY and CDR2 SVGAGI come from the germline V gene.

This clone was seen only once. This chain uses TRBV6-5 with TRBJ1-2, with 8 bases aligning to TRBD1. V lost 6 bases and J lost 8; bases outside the gene matches: 11. This CDR3 has 14 residues. Germline V CDR1 and CDR2: MNHEY, SVGAGI. The chain's CDR3 is CASRPGQGLRGYTF. The CDR3 bases are TGTGCCAGCAGGCCCGGACAGGGTTTGCGCGGCTACACCTTC.

The chain couples TRBV19 to TRBJ1-1, with 11 nucleotides matching TRBD1. V lost 4 bases, J lost 5 bases, and 12 bases stayed unmatched. This CDR3 spans 17 amino acids. The germline V gene has CDR1 LNHDA and CDR2 SQIVND (reference sequence). CDR3 DNA sequence: TGTGCCAGTAGTACCCCACGGGACAGGGGGATGAGGACTGAAGCTTTCTTT. Translating gives CASSTPRDRGMRTEAFF.

This chain links TRBV19 with TRBJ1-1; 11 bases align to TRBD1. This CDR3 is 16 amino acids long. Per the germline V gene, CDR1 is LNHDA and CDR2 is SQIVND (reference sequence). V was clipped by 5 bases and J by 0 bases; unmatched bases: 5. DNA of the CDR3: TGTGCCAGTAGTGCCAGGACAGGGGGCCTGAACACTGAAGCTTTCTTT. This encodes CASSARTGGLNTEAFF.

The genes are TRBV7-9 and TRBJ1-5, with D possibly TRBD1 on 6 matching bases. Trimming removed 5 bases from V and 4 bases from J, with 15 bases in between. Germline V gene data show CDR1 as SEHNR and CDR2 as FQNEAQ (reference sequence). The CDR3 is 15 residues long. CDR3 residues: CASSQQGPRNQPQHF. As DNA, the CDR3 is TGTGCCAGCAGCCAGCAGGGGCCTCGTAATCAGCCCCAGCATTTT.

CDR3: CASSERGEGLIEQYF. DNA of the CDR3: TGTGCCAGCAGTGAAAGGGGGGAGGGTCTAATCGAGCAGTACTTC. The V call is TRBV6-1, the J call TRBJ2-7, with D perhaps TRBD2 (7 bases). CDR3 length: 15 amino acids. The V gene lost 2 bases and the J gene lost 6 bases, with 17 bases spanning the gap. Germline V gene data show CDR1 as MNHNS and CDR2 as SASEGT.

The CDR3 sequence is CASSPSQMISTDTQYF. CDR3 DNA: TGTGCCAGCTCACCGTCACAGATGATTAGCACAGATACGCAGTATTTT. V usage is TRBV18 and J usage is TRBJ2-3; D unclear. Trimming cost V 3 bases and J 0 bases, with 13 bases left between them. CDR1 KGHSH and CDR2 LQKENI come from the germline V gene. The CDR3 consists of 16 residues.

J is TRBJ2-1 and V is TRBV9, with no clear D. V gave up 5 bases and J gave up 5 bases, with 5 bases separating them. The CDR3 length is 11 residues. The germline gives CDR1 SGDLS, CDR2 YYNGEE. CDR3 sequence (DNA): TGTGCCAGCAGAAGAGACAATGAGCAGTTCTTC. As protein: CASRRDNEQFF.

The chain joins TRBV15 to TRBJ2-7; perhaps TRBD2 as D (6 bases). V gave up 0 bases and J gave up 5 bases, with 11 bases separating them. The germline gives CDR1 LNHNV, CDR2 YYDKDF (reference sequence). CDR3 length: 14 residues. The CDR3 reads CATSRESSSDEQYF. The DNA of the CDR3 is TGTGCCACCAGCAGAGAGAGTTCTAGCGACGAGCAGTACTTC.

This rearrangement joins TRBV11-1 to TRBJ1-6, with D possibly being TRBD1 (6 bases). Trimming took 2 bases from V and 12 from J, leaving 17 bases between them. The CDR3 loop spans 15 amino acids. Germline-derived CDR1 and CDR2 are SGHAT and FQDESV (reference sequence). CDR3 sequence reads: CASSLTRDRNLPLHF. CDR3 bases: TGTGCCAGCAGCTTAACCAGAGACAGGAATCTACCCCTCCACTTT.

The chain carries TRBV27 and TRBJ1-6; no reliable D call. The CDR3 runs to 13 residues. From germline, CDR1 is MNHEY and CDR2 SMNVEV (reference sequence). Trimming removed 6 bases at V and 14 bases at J, with 17 bases between. In DNA form, the CDR3 reads TGTGCCAGCAGCCCCGACCCCCGACTGGCCCTCCACTTT. It specifies CASSPDPRLALHF.

The chain is built from TRBV11-3 and TRBJ2-1; TRBD2 aligns across 14 bases. Germline-derived CDR1 and CDR2 are SGHNT and YENEEA. This CDR3 is built from 17 residues. The V gene end was trimmed by 0 bases and the J gene end by 6 bases; junction bases not matched to a gene: 4. CDR3 protein: CASSLDAGTSGSNEQFF. CDR3 sequence (DNA): TGTGCCAGCAGCTTAGACGCAGGGACTAGCGGGAGCAATGAGCAGTTCTTC.

This chain connects TRBV12-5 to TRBJ2-1; TRBD2 aligns across 10 bases. The CDR3 loop spans 16 amino acids. Germline V CDR1 and CDR2: LGHNT, FRNRAP. The junction had 7 bases not matched to a gene; V was cut back by 5 bases and J by 3 bases. CDR3 in DNA: TGTGCTAGTGGTCCCGGTCTAGCGGGGGTCTACAATGAGCAGTTCTTC. Amino acids: CASGPGLAGVYNEQFF.

The genes are TRBV2 and TRBJ1-2, with D possibly matching TRBD1 (6 bases). Germline V gene lookup returns CDR1 SNHLY and CDR2 FYNNEI. This CDR3 spans 13 amino acids. V was trimmed by 4 bases and J by 7 bases, leaving 13 bases between them. The CDR3 here is CASSVQGLAGYTF. The CDR3 region has the DNA TGTGCCAGCAGTGTACAGGGTTTGGCTGGCTACACCTTC. The full variable domain, in which reference TRBV2 and TRBJ1-2 provide the parts outside the CDR3, is EPEVTQTPSHQVTQMGQEVILRCVPISNHLYFYWYRQILGQKVEFLVSFYNNEISEKSEIFDDQFSVERPDGSNFTLKIRSTKLEDSAMYFCASSVQGLAGYTFGSGTRLTVV.

This clone was seen only a few times. The chain couples TRBV9 to TRBJ2-7; 12 bases match TRBD2. The CDR3 covers 16 residues. From germline, CDR1 is SGDLS and CDR2 YYNGEE. V gave up 4 bases and J gave up 4 bases; unmatched junction bases: 9. Here the CDR3 DNA reads TGTGCCAGCAGCACCCGGACTAGCGGGAATACTTACGAGCAGTACTTC. It specifies CASSTRTSGNTYEQYF.

The chain recombines TRBV19 with TRBJ1-1; D perhaps matches TRBD1 (6 bases). The CDR3 runs to 13 residues. Deletions cut 8 bases from V and 4 bases from J, with 14 bases between. Germline CDR1 LNHDA, CDR2 SQIVND (reference sequence). The chain's CDR3 is CASSGTTSTEAFF. The CDR3 DNA reads TGTGCCAGTTCCGGGACAACGAGCACTGAAGCTTTCTTT.

This clone was observed a single time. The rearrangement joins TRBV25-1 to TRBJ2-7; possible D gene TRBD2, 6 bases. This CDR3 contains 14 residues. Germline CDR1 MGHDK, CDR2 SYGVNS. Trimming pared 4 bases from V and 3 bases from J, leaving 13 bases between. The CDR3 nucleotides read TGTGCCAGCAGTGCCGGGACTCCAGTCTACGAGCAGTACTTC. It codes for CASSAGTPVYEQYF.

This clone came up once. The V call is TRBV3-1 (or the pseudogene TRBV3-2), the J call TRBJ1-1; D uncertain. The CDR3 loop spans 14 amino acids. V dropped 1 base and J dropped 8 bases, with 14 bases sitting between them. Germline values: CDR1 LGHDT, CDR2 YNNKEL (reference sequence). The CDR3 region has the DNA TGTGCCAGCAGCCAAGCGGGGATCAGGAAAGAAGCTTTCTTT. As protein: CASSQAGIRKEAFF.

The chain couples TRBV9 to TRBJ1-3; 8 bases fit TRBD1. The junction had 3 bases not matched to a gene; V was cut back by 3 bases and J by 4 bases. Germline V lookup: CDR1 SGDLS, CDR2 YYNGEE. The CDR3 runs 14 residues. The CDR3 DNA reads TGTGCCAGCAGCGGGACAGGGCCCGGAAACACCATATATTTT. Its translation: CASSGTGPGNTIYF.

In this sample, this clone turned up a few times. The rearrangement joins TRBV5-1 to TRBJ2-1, with D unclear. With 2 bases removed from V and 10 bases from J, the gap between germline ends came to 13 bases. Germline-derived CDR1 and CDR2 are SGHRS and YFSETQ. This CDR3 spans 13 amino acids. This CDR3 is CASSLGTAAEQFF. The CDR3 DNA is TGCGCCAGCAGCTTAGGTACCGCGGCAGAGCAGTTCTTC. The complete variable domain, with remaining parts taken from reference TRBV5-1 and TRBJ2-1, reads KAGVTQTPRYLIKTRGQQVTLSCSPISGHRSVSWYQQTPGQGLQFLFEYFSETQRNKGNFPGRFSGRQFSNSRSEMNVSTLELGDSALYLCASSLGTAAEQFFGPGTRLTVL.

V is TRBV15 and J is TRBJ1-2; D unclear. Germline CDR1 is LNHNV and CDR2 is YYDKDF (reference sequence). The V gene lost 3 bases and the J gene lost 4 bases, with 15 bases spanning the gap. The CDR3 has 15 residues. The CDR3 nucleotides read TGTGCCACCAGCAGTGGCGGTAACACGGGCTATGGCTACACCTTC. Translated: CATSSGGNTGYGYTF.

The genes are TRBV29-1 and TRBJ2-1; TRBD2 aligns across 10 bases. The CDR3 has 13 amino acids. The germline V gene encodes CDR1 SQVTM and CDR2 ANQGSEA. Trimming at V came to 8 bases and at J to 3 bases, leaving 4 bases not matched to a gene. The CDR3 sequence is CSILAGRYNEQFF. The DNA for the CDR3 is TGCAGCATACTAGCGGGGCGCTACAATGAGCAGTTCTTC.

The chain couples TRBV28 to TRBJ1-5; perhaps TRBD1 as D (6 bases). Germline-derived CDR1 and CDR2 are MDHEN and SYDVKM. Trimming removed 6 bases at V and 6 bases at J, with 15 bases between. The CDR3 consists of 14 residues. CDR3 amino acids: CASSLWGGGQPQHF. DNA for the CDR3: TGTGCCAGCAGCCTTTGGGGGGGCGGTCAGCCCCAGCATTTT.

The chain joins TRBV7-9 to TRBJ1-2; 8 positions agree with TRBD1. J was trimmed by 0 bases and V by 5 bases; bases with no gene match: 11. CDR1 is SEHNR and CDR2 is FQNEAQ in the germline V gene (reference sequence). The CDR3 length is 17 residues. CDR3 nucleotides: TGTGCCAGCAGCCCCTGGTCGGGGACAGGACCTAACTATGGCTACACCTTC. This codes for CASSPWSGTGPNYGYTF.

This chain uses TRBV6-2 or TRBV6-3 with TRBJ2-2; TRBD1 agrees at 7 bases. This CDR3 has 15 residues. Germline assignment: CDR1 MNHEY and CDR2 SVGEGT. The ends lost 6 bases at V and 6 bases at J; junction bases unmatched: 10. The CDR3 region has the DNA TGTGCCAGCAGCCCCGGGGCAGGGGGAGCCGGGGAGCTGTTTTTT. Amino acids: CASSPGAGGAGELFF.

The V and J genes are TRBV7-2 and TRBJ2-4, with 7 bases that match TRBD1. Unmatched junction bases numbered 4, after V lost 5 bases and J lost 6 bases. Germline values: CDR1 SGHTA, CDR2 FQGNSA. The CDR3 extends over 13 amino acids. The CDR3 sequence: CASSLDRSNIQYF. The CDR3 DNA is TGTGCCAGCAGCCTGGACAGGTCAAACATTCAGTACTTC.

This chain links TRBV13 with TRBJ2-2; no firm D call. Per germline, CDR1 PRHDT and CDR2 FYEKMQ (reference sequence). The CDR3 spans 15 residues. Trimming took off 1 base at V and 0 bases at J, with 6 bases between the two ends. The CDR3 region has the DNA TGTGCCAGCAGCTTAGTTATGTCGAACACCGGGGAGCTGTTTTTT. The encoded protein is CASSLVMSNTGELFF.

The chain recombines TRBV28 with TRBJ2-7; D is possibly TRBD1 (6 bases). V dropped 4 bases and J dropped 2 bases, with 6 bases sitting between them. Germline V CDR1 and CDR2: MDHEN, SYDVKM. The CDR3 runs 12 residues. CDR3 sequence: CASSWGPYEQYF. The CDR3 coding sequence is TGTGCCAGCAGTTGGGGGCCCTACGAGCAGTACTTC.

The chain recombines TRBV18 with TRBJ2-2; maybe TRBD2 (6 bases). Per germline, CDR1 KGHSH and CDR2 LQKENI. Trimming pared 2 bases from V and 2 bases from J, leaving 15 bases between. CDR3 length equals 17 residues. The CDR3 region has the DNA TGTGCCAGCTCACCAATAAGTGCGGGGTCCAACACCGGGGAGCTGTTTTTT. Translated, it gives CASSPISAGSNTGELFF.